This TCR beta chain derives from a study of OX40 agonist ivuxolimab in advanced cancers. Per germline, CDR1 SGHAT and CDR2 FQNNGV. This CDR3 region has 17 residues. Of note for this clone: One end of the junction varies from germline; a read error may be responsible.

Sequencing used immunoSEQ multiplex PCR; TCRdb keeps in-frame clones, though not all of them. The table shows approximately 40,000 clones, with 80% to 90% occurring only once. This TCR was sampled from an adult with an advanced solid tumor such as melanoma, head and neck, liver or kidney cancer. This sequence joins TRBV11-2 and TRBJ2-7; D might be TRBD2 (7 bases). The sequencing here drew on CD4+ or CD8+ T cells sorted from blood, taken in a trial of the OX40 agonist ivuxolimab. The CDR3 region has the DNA TGTGCCAGCAGCTTAGTGCTATGGGGGGGCATCTCCCACGAGCAGTACTTC. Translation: CASSLVLWGGISHEQYF.